One TCR beta chain is described in this entry. These data are taken from a study of blood T cell repertoires in COVID-19. Participants spanned ages roughly 18 to 95 years and resided in some 22 US areas. In the original workflow: From reference gene primer amplification, estimates of nucleated cell counts were derived. The method was immunoSEQ multiplex PCR; TCRdb's version includes in-frame clones alone and lacks a portion of them. Clone size and the V and J calls come from that table; the DNA yielded D and trimming. The table shows 260,000 or so clones, with over 80% occurring only once. Germline CDR1 reads MNHEY; CDR2 reads SVGAGI. Trimming removed 2 bases at V and 2 bases at J, with 10 bases between. The CDR3 consists of 14 residues.

Sequencing was done on a sample of PBMCs or T cells enriched from blood (not recorded which). The chain employs TRBV6-5 and TRBJ2-7; D gene ambiguous. The TCR was taken from a woman under 40 with acute COVID-19. Written as DNA, the CDR3 is TGTGCCAGCAGTTACGGCGACACAGCCTACGAGCAGTACTTC. Residues: CASSYGDTAYEQYF.